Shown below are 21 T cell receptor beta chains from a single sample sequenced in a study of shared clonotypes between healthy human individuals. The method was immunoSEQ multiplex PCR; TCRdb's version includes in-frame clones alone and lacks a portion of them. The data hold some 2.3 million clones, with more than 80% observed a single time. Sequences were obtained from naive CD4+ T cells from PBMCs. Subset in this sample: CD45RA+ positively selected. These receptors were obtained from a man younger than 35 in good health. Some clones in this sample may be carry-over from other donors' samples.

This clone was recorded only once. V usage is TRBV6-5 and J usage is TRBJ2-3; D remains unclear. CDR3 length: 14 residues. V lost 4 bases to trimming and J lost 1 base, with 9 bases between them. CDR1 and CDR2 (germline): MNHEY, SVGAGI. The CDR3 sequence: CASSLLTRTDTQYF. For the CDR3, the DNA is TGTGCCAGCAGTTTGCTTACACGCACAGATACGCAGTATTTT.

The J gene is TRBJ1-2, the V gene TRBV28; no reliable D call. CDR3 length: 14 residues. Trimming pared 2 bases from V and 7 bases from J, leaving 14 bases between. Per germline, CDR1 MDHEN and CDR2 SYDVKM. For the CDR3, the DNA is TGTGCCAGCAGTTTAAAGGCGATTTTAGGTGGCTACACCTTC. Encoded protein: CASSLKAILGGYTF.

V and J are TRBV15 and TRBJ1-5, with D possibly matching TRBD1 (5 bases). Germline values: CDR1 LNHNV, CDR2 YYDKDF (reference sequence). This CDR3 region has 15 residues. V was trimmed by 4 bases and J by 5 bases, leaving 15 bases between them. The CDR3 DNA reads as TGTGCCACCAGCAAAATGGGGGACCGATATCAGCCCCAGCATTTT. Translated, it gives CATSKMGDRYQPQHF.

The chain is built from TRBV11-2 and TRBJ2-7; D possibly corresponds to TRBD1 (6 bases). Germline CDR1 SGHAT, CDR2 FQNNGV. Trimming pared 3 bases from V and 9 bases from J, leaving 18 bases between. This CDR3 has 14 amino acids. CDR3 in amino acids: CASSFLGGPTRQYF. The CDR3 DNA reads TGTGCCAGCAGCTTCCTAGGGGGACCAACGCGGCAGTACTTC.

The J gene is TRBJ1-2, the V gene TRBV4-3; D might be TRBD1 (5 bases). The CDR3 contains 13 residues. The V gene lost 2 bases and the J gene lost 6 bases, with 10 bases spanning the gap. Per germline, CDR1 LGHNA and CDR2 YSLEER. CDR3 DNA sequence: TGCGCCAGCAGCCAATTTCAGGGCGATGGCTACACCTTC. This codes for CASSQFQGDGYTF.

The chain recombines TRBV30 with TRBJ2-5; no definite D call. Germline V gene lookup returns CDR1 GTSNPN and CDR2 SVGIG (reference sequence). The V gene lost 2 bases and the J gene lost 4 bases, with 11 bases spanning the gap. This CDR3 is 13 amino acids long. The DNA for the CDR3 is TGTGCCTGGAGTTCGGGTTCTAGAGAGACCCAGTACTTC. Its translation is CAWSSGSRETQYF.

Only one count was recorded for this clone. DNA of the CDR3: TGTGCCAGCAGGGGGTGGTCGGCTAATGAAAAACTGTTTTTT. Its translation: CASRGWSANEKLFF. This chain joins TRBV27 and TRBJ1-4; unclear D gene. The CDR3 is 14 residues long. V lost 6 bases to trimming and J lost 3 bases, with 11 bases between them. CDR1 is MNHEY and CDR2 is SMNVEV in the germline V gene (reference sequence).

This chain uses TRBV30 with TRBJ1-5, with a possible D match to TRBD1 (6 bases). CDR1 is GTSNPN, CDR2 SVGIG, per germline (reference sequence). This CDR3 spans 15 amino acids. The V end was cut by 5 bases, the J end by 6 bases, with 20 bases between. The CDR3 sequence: CAWSTGVGGLQPQHF. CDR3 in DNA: TGTGCCTGGTCAACTGGGGTGGGGGGGCTTCAGCCCCAGCATTTT.

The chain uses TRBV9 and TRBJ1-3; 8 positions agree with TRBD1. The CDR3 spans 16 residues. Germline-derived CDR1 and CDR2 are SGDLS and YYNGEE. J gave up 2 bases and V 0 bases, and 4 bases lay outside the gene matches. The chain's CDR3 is CASSVAGGSPGNTIYF. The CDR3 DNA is TGTGCCAGCAGCGTAGCAGGGGGCTCTCCTGGAAACACCATATATTTT.

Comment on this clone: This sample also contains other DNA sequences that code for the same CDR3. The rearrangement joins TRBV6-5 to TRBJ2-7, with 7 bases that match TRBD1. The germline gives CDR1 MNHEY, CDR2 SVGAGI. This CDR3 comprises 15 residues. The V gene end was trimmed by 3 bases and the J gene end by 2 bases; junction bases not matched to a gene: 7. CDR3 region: CASSYSAGGPYEQYF. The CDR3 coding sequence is TGTGCCAGCAGTTATTCGGCAGGGGGTCCCTACGAGCAGTACTTC.

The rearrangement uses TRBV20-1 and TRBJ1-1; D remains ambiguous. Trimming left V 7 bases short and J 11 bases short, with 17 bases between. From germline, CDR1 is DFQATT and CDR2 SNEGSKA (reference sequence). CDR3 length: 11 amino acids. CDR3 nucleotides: TGCAGTGTAAGATCTAGGACTCCGGCTTTCTTT. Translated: CSVRSRTPAFF.

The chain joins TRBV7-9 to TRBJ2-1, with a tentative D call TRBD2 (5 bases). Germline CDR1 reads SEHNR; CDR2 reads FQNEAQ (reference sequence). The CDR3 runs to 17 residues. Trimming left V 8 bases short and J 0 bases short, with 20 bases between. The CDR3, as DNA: TGTGCCAGCGCCATCGGGAACCTGGCCCGCTCCTACAATGAGCAGTTCTTC. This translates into CASAIGNLARSYNEQFF.

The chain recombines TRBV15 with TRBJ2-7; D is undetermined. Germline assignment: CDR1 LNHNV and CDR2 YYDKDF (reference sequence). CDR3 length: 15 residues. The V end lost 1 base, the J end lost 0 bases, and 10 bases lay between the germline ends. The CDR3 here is CATSRVPAPSYEQYF. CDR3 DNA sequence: TGTGCCACCAGCAGAGTCCCCGCCCCCTCCTACGAGCAGTACTTC.

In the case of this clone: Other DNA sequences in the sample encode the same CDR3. The CDR3 loop is CASSLGVSSYNEQFF. CDR3 sequence (DNA): TGTGCCAGCAGCTTGGGGGTTAGCTCCTACAATGAGCAGTTCTTC. The chain combines TRBV5-4 with TRBJ2-1; D ambiguous. From germline, CDR1 is SGHNT and CDR2 YYREEE (reference sequence). CDR3 length equals 15 residues. Trimming took off 0 bases at V and 0 bases at J, with 7 bases between the two ends.

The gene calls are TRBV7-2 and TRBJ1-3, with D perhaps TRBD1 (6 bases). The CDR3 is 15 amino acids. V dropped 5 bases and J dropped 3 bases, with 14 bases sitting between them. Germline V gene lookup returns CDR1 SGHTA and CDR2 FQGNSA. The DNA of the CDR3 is TGTGCCAGCAGCGCCACCGGGACAAGTGGAAACACCATATATTTT. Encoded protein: CASSATGTSGNTIYF.

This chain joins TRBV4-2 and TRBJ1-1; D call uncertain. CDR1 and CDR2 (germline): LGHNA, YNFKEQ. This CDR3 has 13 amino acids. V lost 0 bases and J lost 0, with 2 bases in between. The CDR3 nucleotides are TGTGCCAGCAGCCAAGATATGAACACTGAAGCTTTCTTT. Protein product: CASSQDMNTEAFF.

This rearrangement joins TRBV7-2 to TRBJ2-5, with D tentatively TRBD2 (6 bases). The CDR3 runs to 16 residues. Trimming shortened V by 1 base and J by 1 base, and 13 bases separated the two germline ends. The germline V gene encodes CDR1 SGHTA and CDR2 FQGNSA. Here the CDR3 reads CASSLGGLAAQETQYF. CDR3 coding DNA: TGTGCCAGCAGCTTAGGGGGTTTAGCGGCCCAAGAGACCCAGTACTTC.

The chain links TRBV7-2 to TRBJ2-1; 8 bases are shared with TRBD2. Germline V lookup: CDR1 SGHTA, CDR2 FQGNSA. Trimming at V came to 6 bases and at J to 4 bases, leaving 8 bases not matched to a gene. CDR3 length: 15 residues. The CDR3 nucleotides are TGTGCCAGCAGTCGTAGTGGCGGGGGGTACAATGAGCAGTTCTTC. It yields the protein CASSRSGGGYNEQFF.

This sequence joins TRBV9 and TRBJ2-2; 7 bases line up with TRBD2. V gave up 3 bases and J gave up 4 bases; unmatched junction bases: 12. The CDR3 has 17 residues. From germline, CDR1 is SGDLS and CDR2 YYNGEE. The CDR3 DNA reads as TGTGCCAGCAGCGGGACGTCTCAAGCGGGATTCACCGGGGAGCTGTTTTTT. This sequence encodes CASSGTSQAGFTGELFF.

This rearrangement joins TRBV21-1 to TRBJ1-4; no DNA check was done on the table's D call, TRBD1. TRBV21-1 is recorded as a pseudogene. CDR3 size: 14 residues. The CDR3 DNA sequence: TGTGCCAGCAGCAAAGGTCCAGGGGGTGAAAAACTGTTTTTT. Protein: CASSKGPGGEKLFF.

CDR3 protein: CASSLRTSGSYNEQFF. As DNA, the CDR3 is TGTGCCAGCAGCTTACGGACTAGCGGGAGCTACAATGAGCAGTTCTTC. The J gene is TRBJ2-1, the V gene TRBV7-2; 13 nucleotides align to TRBD2. V lost 2 bases and J lost 3; bases outside the gene matches: 1. CDR3 length equals 16 residues. The germline V gene has CDR1 SGHTA and CDR2 FQGNSA. The variable domain in full, with the rest retrieved from reference TRBV7-2 and TRBJ2-1, is GAGVSQSPSNKVTEKGKDVELRCDPISGHTALYWYRQSLGQGLEFLIYFQGNSAPDKSGLPSDRFSAERTGGSVSTLTIQRTQQEDSAVYLCASSLRTSGSYNEQFFGPGTRLTVL.